This T cell receptor beta chain was captured by sequencing in a study of blood T cell repertoires in COVID-19. Overall study context: T cells, B-cell-depleted T cells, or PBMCs provided the cDNA or gDNA that served as material.

V gave up 1 base and J gave up 3 bases; unmatched junction bases: 6. This CDR3 region has 16 residues. Germline CDR1 is SGHVS and CDR2 is FQNEAQ. Source study methods: From reference gene primer amplification, estimates of nucleated cell counts were derived. TCRdb's copy holds only in-frame clones and misses some; the assay was immunoSEQ multiplex PCR. V and J calls and clone size are given by that table; D and trimming were obtained from the DNA. Found here are more than 250,000 clones, around 87% of them singletons; the top ten hold 1%. Sequencing was done on a sample of peripheral blood. The J gene is TRBJ2-3, the V gene TRBV7-8, with TRBD1 matching over 8 bases. This receptor was taken from a man aged 45 to 65 with active or convalescent COVID-19. CDR3 in amino acids: CASSLGQGARTDTQYF. As DNA, the CDR3 is TGTGCCAGCAGCTTAGGGCAGGGGGCAAGGACAGATACGCAGTATTTT.